The clone carrying this TCR beta chain was observed once. Its antigen is currently unknown. Its ends do not fully match the called genes, so a read error is possible. The study profiled TCR beta VDJ and CDR3 using genomic DNA as template. MiXCR was run by TCRdb on the reads, yielding one entry per CDR3 protein. The top ten clones hold more than 30% of a sample with about 160,000 distinct CDR3 sequences, about 48% of them seen once. The data belong to a study of CD8+CD57+ T cells in acquired aplastic anemia. Notes on the study in general: Patients and controls shared some 30 CD8+ CDR3 sequences, highly expressed in patients.

Germline CDR1 reads LNHNV; CDR2 reads YYDKDF (reference sequence). The CDR3 length is 16 residues. Patients chosen for sequencing had shown CD8+CD57+ cell expansion by flow cytometry. The receptor was derived from a human donor with aplastic anemia. Material: sorted CD4+, CD8+, or CD8+CD57+ T cells (not recorded which) from PBMCs. The chain employs TRBV15 and TRBJ2-5; D is perhaps TRBD1 or TRBD2 (5 bases each). The CDR3 bases are TGTGCCAGCAGCTTACGGGACGCCCCGTCTCAAGAGACCCAGTACTTC. Protein: CASSLRDAPSQETQYF.